These 31 T cell receptor beta chains share one sample of origin, sequenced in a study of cytomegalovirus exposure and HLA in healthy donors. PCR used 60 Vbeta primers and 13 Jbeta primers. Sequencing was performed with immunoSEQ multiplex PCR; in TCRdb, only in-frame clones are kept and a portion is missing. Of 120,000 to 150,000 clones listed, roughly 76% are singletons. Material for sequencing was PBMCs. These receptors were obtained from a woman aged 25-40 years in good health and CMV-seronegative.

This clone was detected a few times. The chain combines TRBV6-1 with TRBJ2-1; 13 nucleotides agree with TRBD2. This CDR3 is 14 amino acids long. The V segment lost 5 bases and the J segment 11 bases; nucleotides outside the gene matches: 6. The germline V gene encodes CDR1 MNHNS and CDR2 SASEGT. The chain's CDR3 is CASSFGTSGIQQFF. CDR3 DNA: TGTGCCAGCAGTTTTGGGACTAGCGGGATTCAGCAGTTCTTC.

The rearrangement joins TRBV18 to TRBJ2-3; no firm D call. The V gene's germline CDR1 is KGHSH and CDR2 LQKENI. The CDR3 is 16 residues long. The V end lost 3 bases, the J end lost 2 bases, and 15 bases lay between the germline ends. The DNA for the CDR3 is TGTGCCAGCTCACCCTCGACACCCCTCGACACAGATACGCAGTATTTT. Its translation: CASSPSTPLDTDTQYF.

V gene TRBV4-3 combines with J gene TRBJ2-3; D not resolved. The germline V gene has CDR1 LGHNA and CDR2 YSLEER. The CDR3 has 15 residues. V dropped 1 base and J dropped 4 bases, with 12 bases sitting between them. This CDR3 is CASSQVPDRADTQYF. The CDR3 DNA sequence: TGCGCCAGCAGCCAAGTACCGGATCGGGCAGATACGCAGTATTTT.

About this clone: One end of the junction is discordant with germline, which a read error may explain. This rearrangement joins TRBV7-9 to TRBJ2-7, with unresolved D. The germline V gene encodes CDR1 SEHNR and CDR2 FQNEAQ (reference sequence). CDR3 length: 12 amino acids. As DNA, the CDR3 is TGTTCCAGCAGCTCCTTGGCCGCCGAGCAGTACTTC. It encodes CSSSSLAAEQYF.

The chain carries TRBV2 and TRBJ1-3, with D hard to call. CDR1 SNHLY and CDR2 FYNNEI come from the germline V gene. The CDR3 consists of 16 residues. The ends were cut back, 3 bases at V and 0 bases at J, with 12 bases in the middle. The CDR3 DNA reads as TGTGCCAGCAGTGACGAGGGCAGAAGCTCTGGAAACACCATATATTTT. This translates into CASSDEGRSSGNTIYF.

The chain has TRBV11-3 and TRBJ2-7, with 13 bases fitting TRBD2. Germline V gene sequence: CDR1 SGHNT, CDR2 YENEEA. The CDR3 is made up of 16 amino acids. The ends lost 5 bases at V and 2 bases at J; junction bases unmatched: 6. In DNA form, the CDR3 reads TGTGCCAGCAGCCCCGGGACTAGCGGGGCAACCTACGAGCAGTACTTC. Protein sequence: CASSPGTSGATYEQYF.

The chain combines TRBV27 with TRBJ2-5, with 9 positions matching TRBD1. Germline V CDR1 and CDR2: MNHEY, SMNVEV (reference sequence). Trimming at V came to 5 bases and at J to 8 bases, leaving 9 bases not matched to a gene. The CDR3 is made up of 14 amino acids. The CDR3 bases are TGTGCCAGCAGTCCAAGGACAGGGGAATCCACCCAGTACTTC. This encodes CASSPRTGESTQYF.

The chain couples TRBV29-1 to TRBJ2-2; 9 bases are shared with TRBD1. The length of the CDR3 is 12 residues. Germline V gives CDR1 SQVTM, CDR2 ANQGSEA. V shed 7 bases and J 5 bases; nucleotides not matched to a gene: 2. CDR3 region: CSADRGTGELFF. The CDR3, as DNA: TGCAGCGCAGACAGGGGGACCGGGGAGCTGTTTTTT.

V is TRBV5-4 and J is TRBJ2-7, with 7 bases aligning to TRBD1. V dropped 4 bases and J dropped 2; count of bases not matched to a gene: 6. Germline assignment: CDR1 SGHNT and CDR2 YYREEE (reference sequence). The CDR3 is 14 amino acids. CDR3 loop: CASSPTGPTYEQYF. As DNA, the CDR3 is TGTGCCAGCAGCCCGACAGGGCCCACCTACGAGCAGTACTTC.

The chain joins TRBV27 to TRBJ2-1, with TRBD1 matching 8 bases. Germline V gives CDR1 MNHEY, CDR2 SMNVEV (reference sequence). The CDR3 totals 15 residues. V was clipped by 5 bases and J by 6 bases; unmatched bases: 9. CDR3 coding DNA: TGTGCCAGCAGTATGGGACAGGAGAAAGTCAATGAGCAGTTCTTC. This sequence encodes CASSMGQEKVNEQFF.

V usage is TRBV5-1 and J usage is TRBJ2-7; D uncertain. The CDR3 consists of 13 residues. Trimming shortened V by 2 bases and J by 3 bases, and 9 bases separated the two germline ends. Looked up from germline, CDR1 is SGHRS and CDR2 is YFSETQ. CDR3 sequence reads: CASSLEQVYEQYF. CDR3 sequence (DNA): TGCGCCAGCAGCTTAGAGCAGGTCTACGAGCAGTACTTC.

This chain links TRBV19 with TRBJ1-2, with D tentatively TRBD1 (6 bases). Germline values: CDR1 LNHDA, CDR2 SQIVND (reference sequence). Trimming shortened V by 1 base and J by 5 bases, and 11 bases separated the two germline ends. The length of the CDR3 is 14 residues. The CDR3 DNA sequence: TGTGCCAGTAGTATAGGGACAGAGGCTTATGGCTACACCTTC. Amino acid sequence: CASSIGTEAYGYTF. The full variable domain, completed using reference TRBV19 and TRBJ1-2, is DGGITQSPKYLFRKEGQNVTLSCEQNLNHDAMYWYRQDPGQGLRLIYYSQIVNDFQKGDIAEGYSVSREKKESFPLTVTSAQKNPTAFYLCASSIGTEAYGYTFGSGTRLTVV.

CDR3 in amino acids: CASSVQGTETQYF. CDR3 nucleotide sequence: TGTGCCAGCAGTGTGCAGGGTACCGAGACCCAGTACTTC. The gene calls are TRBV6-1 and TRBJ2-5, with D possibly matching TRBD1 (5 bases). V was trimmed by 4 bases and J by 5 bases, leaving 11 bases between them. The CDR3 has 13 residues. The germline gives CDR1 MNHNS, CDR2 SASEGT.

The V call is TRBV5-6, the J call TRBJ2-2; no clear D gene. This CDR3 has 13 amino acids. Germline V gene sequence: CDR1 SGHDT, CDR2 YYEEEE. The V end lost 2 bases, the J end lost 1 base, and 3 bases lay between the germline ends. CDR3 region: CASSFGNTGELFF. The DNA for the CDR3 is TGTGCCAGCAGCTTCGGGAACACCGGGGAGCTGTTTTTT.

The V call is TRBV5-1, the J call TRBJ2-7; 7 bases agree with TRBD1. CDR3 length equals 15 residues. Per germline, CDR1 SGHRS and CDR2 YFSETQ. V shed 3 bases, J shed 6 bases, and the junction held 12 bases outside the gene matches. The CDR3 is CASSSLQGPGSEQYF. The CDR3 region has the DNA TGCGCCAGCAGCTCCTTACAGGGGCCGGGGAGCGAGCAGTACTTC.

The genes are TRBV7-2 and TRBJ1-1, with 7 bases aligning to TRBD1. CDR1 and CDR2 from the germline V gene are SGHTA and FQGNSA. The CDR3 length is 18 residues. The J segment lost 2 bases and the V segment lost 4 bases, leaving 16 bases of the junction unmatched. The CDR3, as DNA: TGTGCCAGCAGCTCTCAAGGGGGGCAGGGGGTCCCAAACACTGAAGCTTTCTTT. It yields the protein CASSSQGGQGVPNTEAFF.

This clone has just a few counts. V is TRBV4-1 and J is TRBJ2-2; D unclear. Trimming shortened V by 1 base and J by 8 bases, and 14 bases separated the two germline ends. From germline, CDR1 is MGHRA and CDR2 YSYEKL. The CDR3 length is 15 residues. This CDR3 reads CASSQVRLSAGELFF. CDR3 DNA sequence: TGCGCCAGCAGCCAAGTTAGACTTTCGGCTGGGGAGCTGTTTTTT.

The chain links TRBV27 to TRBJ2-7; D is possibly TRBD2 (5 bases). V shed 5 bases and J shed 5 bases, with 16 bases lying between them. Germline lookup yields CDR1 MNHEY and CDR2 SMNVEV (reference sequence). CDR3 length: 14 amino acids. CDR3 bases: TGTGCCAGCAGTCCGATCCCCGGGGTCCACGAGCAGTACTTC. Its protein is CASSPIPGVHEQYF.

The DNA of the CDR3 is TGTGCCAGCCGACCGGGACTAGCGCTCTCCTACGAGCAGTACTTC. Translated, it gives CASRPGLALSYEQYF. V usage is TRBV27 and J usage is TRBJ2-7; 10 nucleotides line up with TRBD2. Germline assignment: CDR1 MNHEY and CDR2 SMNVEV (reference sequence). The CDR3 length is 15 residues. V shed 8 bases, J shed 0 bases, and the junction held 7 bases outside the gene matches.

V and J are TRBV20-1 and TRBJ2-5, with D unclear. Between the trimmed V and J ends, which lost 1 base and 4 bases, there was a span of 4 bases. The CDR3 is 11 residues long. Per germline, CDR1 DFQATT and CDR2 SNEGSKA (reference sequence). In nucleotides, the CDR3 is TGCAGTGCTAGAGCCCGAGAGACCCAGTACTTC. Translation gives CSARARETQYF.

The chain recombines TRBV21-1 with TRBJ1-3; TRBD1, as called in the table, went unchecked against the DNA. TRBV21-1 has pseudogene status. The CDR3 contains 15 residues. Written as DNA, the CDR3 is TGTGCCAGCAGCTCCAGGGGGCTTTCTGGGGGGACCATATATTTT. Encoded protein: CASSSRGLSGGTIYF.

This clone was detected only once. A read error may account for a junction end that differs from germline. This sequence joins TRBV7-9 and TRBJ2-4; D perhaps matches TRBD2 (6 bases). Germline CDR1 and CDR2: SEHNR and FQNEAQ (reference sequence). The CDR3 loop spans 16 amino acids. The chain's CDR3 is CSSSADGSGPKNIQYF. Written as DNA, the CDR3 is TGTTCCAGCAGCGCGGACGGTAGCGGCCCCAAAAACATTCAGTACTTC.

The chain employs TRBV6-5 and TRBJ1-6, with TRBD1 matching 10 bases. CDR1 MNHEY and CDR2 SVGAGI come from the germline V gene. The trim removed 5 bases at V and 9 bases at J, leaving 4 bases unmatched. The CDR3 extends over 14 amino acids. CDR3 sequence: CASSEDRGLSPLHF. CDR3 sequence (DNA): TGTGCCAGCAGTGAAGACAGGGGGCTTTCACCCCTCCACTTT.

The chain has TRBV19 and TRBJ1-3; 8 positions match TRBD1. The CDR3 is 15 amino acids. Germline V lookup: CDR1 LNHDA, CDR2 SQIVND (reference sequence). The junction had 4 bases not matched to a gene; V was cut back by 4 bases and J by 2 bases. The CDR3 region is CASSTGQVTGNTIYF. The DNA of the CDR3 is TGTGCCAGTAGTACGGGACAGGTAACTGGAAACACCATATATTTT.

The chain recombines TRBV10-3 with TRBJ2-2; 9 positions agree with TRBD1. Germline CDR1 reads ENHRY; CDR2 reads SYGVKD. V dropped 2 bases and J dropped 6; count of bases not matched to a gene: 1. The CDR3 loop spans 14 amino acids. The CDR3 is CAISEGTGSGELFF. The CDR3 coding sequence is TGTGCCATCAGTGAGGGGACAGGGTCCGGGGAGCTGTTTTTT.

V and J are TRBV28 and TRBJ2-7, with a possible D match to TRBD2 (6 bases). V was pared by 9 bases and J by 5 bases, with 17 bases between. Germline assignment: CDR1 MDHEN and CDR2 SYDVKM. The CDR3 totals 13 residues. This chain's CDR3 is CASSRGGFDEQYF. The CDR3 coding sequence is TGTGCCAGTAGCCGGGGAGGTTTCGACGAGCAGTACTTC. Supplemented by reference TRBV28 and TRBJ2-7, the full variable domain reads DVKVTQSSRYLVKRTGEKVFLECVQDMDHENMFWYRQDPGLGLRLIYFSYDVKMKEKGDIPEGYSVSREKKERFSLILESASTNQTSMYLCASSRGGFDEQYFGPGTRLTVT.

The rearrangement joins TRBV5-1 to TRBJ1-2; tentative D call: TRBD1 (6 bases). The germline V gene encodes CDR1 SGHRS and CDR2 YFSETQ. CDR3 length: 12 residues. V was clipped by 4 bases and J by 5 bases, with 9 bases between them. The CDR3 reads CASSQRGYGYTF. CDR3 in DNA: TGCGCCAGCAGCCAAAGGGGGTATGGCTACACCTTC.

V gene TRBV10-3 combines with J gene TRBJ2-4, with 8 bases aligning to TRBD2. Germline CDR1 and CDR2: ENHRY and SYGVKD. The CDR3 contains 15 residues. V lost 3 bases and J lost 5; bases outside the gene matches: 6. In DNA, the CDR3 is TGTGCCATCAGTGATTGGGGGACTAGAGAAAACATTCAGTACTTC. Encoded protein: CAISDWGTRENIQYF.

V is TRBV13 and J is TRBJ1-3; no clear D gene. The CDR3 has 14 amino acids. The germline V gene has CDR1 PRHDT and CDR2 FYEKMQ (reference sequence). V was pared by 6 bases and J by 4 bases, with 13 bases between. In DNA, the CDR3 is TGTGCCAGCAGAGCTCGGGGTTACGGAAACACCATATATTTT. It specifies CASRARGYGNTIYF. Supplemented by reference TRBV13 and TRBJ1-3, the full variable domain reads AAGVIQSPRHLIKEKRETATLKCYPIPRHDTVYWYQQGPGQDPQFLISFYEKMQSDKGSIPDRFSAQQFSDYHSELNMSSLELGDSALYFCASRARGYGNTIYFGEGSWLTVV.

The chain is built from TRBV11-2 and TRBJ2-2, with TRBD2 matching over 14 bases. Losses at the gene ends were 7 bases for V and 6 bases for J; bases not matched to a gene: 4. Germline-derived CDR1 and CDR2 are SGHAT and FQNNGV. CDR3 length: 15 residues. CDR3 in amino acids: CASTTSGRDPGELFF. CDR3 sequence (DNA): TGTGCCAGCACGACTAGCGGGAGGGACCCCGGGGAGCTGTTTTTT. Full variable domain (outside the CDR3, taken from reference TRBV11-2 and TRBJ2-2): EAGVAQSPRYKIIEKRQSVAFWCNPISGHATLYWYQQILGQGPKLLIQFQNNGVVDDSQLPKDRFSAERLKGVDSTLKIQPAKLEDSAVYLCASTTSGRDPGELFFGEGSRLTVL.

V and J are TRBV9 and TRBJ1-2; possible D gene TRBD1, 5 bases. CDR1 is SGDLS and CDR2 is YYNGEE in the germline V gene. V lost 0 bases to trimming and J lost 1 base, with 13 bases between them. The CDR3 contains 16 residues. CDR3 sequence reads: CASSVGYGGDNYGYTF. In DNA, the CDR3 is TGTGCCAGCAGCGTAGGGTATGGGGGGGATAACTATGGCTACACCTTC.